A single sample is the source of the 13 T cell receptor beta chains below, sequenced in a study of blood T cell repertoires in COVID-19. The repertoire was sequenced with immunoSEQ multiplex PCR; TCRdb's copy has only in-frame clones and lacks some. The table includes just over 350,000 clones, approximately 86% detected once. The specimen sequenced was peripheral blood. The receptors originated from an older woman with COVID-19, enrolled during active disease.

The chain links TRBV2 to TRBJ2-1, with 9 nucleotides matching TRBD2. This CDR3 spans 15 amino acids. Germline V gives CDR1 SNHLY, CDR2 FYNNEI. V gave up 6 bases and J gave up 4 bases; unmatched junction bases: 7. CDR3 nucleotide sequence: TGTGCCAGCAGCAGGAGGCTAGCGGGGTACAATGAGCAGTTCTTC. Translating gives CASSRRLAGYNEQFF.

The genes are TRBV19 and TRBJ1-1, with D possibly matching TRBD1 (5 bases). CDR3 length: 16 amino acids. Germline V lookup: CDR1 LNHDA, CDR2 SQIVND (reference sequence). Trimming pared 3 bases from V and 2 bases from J, leaving 16 bases between. CDR3 amino acids: CASSIGTPGGNTEAFF. The CDR3, as DNA: TGTGCCAGTAGTATTGGGACCCCCGGGGGTAACACTGAAGCTTTCTTT. Combining the CDR3 with reference TRBV19 and TRBJ1-1 gives the whole variable domain DGGITQSPKYLFRKEGQNVTLSCEQNLNHDAMYWYRQDPGQGLRLIYYSQIVNDFQKGDIAEGYSVSREKKESFPLTVTSAQKNPTAFYLCASSIGTPGGNTEAFFGQGTRLTVV.

CDR3 region: CASSGRGNEQFF. Here the CDR3 DNA reads TGTGCCAGCAGTGGCAGGGGCAATGAGCAGTTCTTC. The chain carries TRBV6-4 and TRBJ2-1; TRBD1 is a possible D gene (6 bases). Germline loops: CDR1 MRHNA, CDR2 SNTAGT. Deletions cut 4 bases from V and 6 bases from J, with 7 bases between. This CDR3 comprises 12 residues.

V is TRBV18 and J is TRBJ1-3, with 10 bases identical to TRBD1. The CDR3 has 16 amino acids. Germline CDR1 is KGHSH and CDR2 is LQKENI. With V trimmed by 2 bases and J by 2 bases, 3 bases remained unmatched. DNA of the CDR3: TGTGCCAGCTCACCATTGGGACAGGGGACTGGAAACACCATATATTTT. Amino acids: CASSPLGQGTGNTIYF.

The J gene is TRBJ2-5, the V gene TRBV4-2; D is possibly TRBD2 (7 bases). The CDR3 consists of 15 residues. Deletions cut 0 bases from V and 5 bases from J, with 13 bases between. Looked up from germline, CDR1 is LGHNA and CDR2 is YNFKEQ. CDR3 loop: CASSQEGGRVETQYF. The CDR3 DNA is TGTGCCAGCAGCCAAGAGGGGGGGCGCGTGGAGACCCAGTACTTC.

The CDR3 here is CASSYRTGDGYTF. In nucleotides, the CDR3 is TGCGCCAGCAGCTACCGGACAGGGGATGGCTACACCTTC. This chain joins TRBV4-3 and TRBJ1-2, with 9 bases that match TRBD1. This CDR3 comprises 13 residues. Germline loops: CDR1 LGHNA, CDR2 YSLEER. V trimming: 5 bases; J trimming: 6 bases; junction bases outside the gene matches: 4.

This chain uses TRBV6-4 with TRBJ1-2, with D maybe TRBD1 (5 bases). The V gene lost 0 bases and the J gene lost 2 bases, with 7 bases spanning the gap. CDR3 length equals 14 residues. From germline, CDR1 is MRHNA and CDR2 SNTAGT. The CDR3 is CASSDSPGNYGYTF. The CDR3 bases are TGTGCCAGCAGTGACTCTCCAGGGAACTATGGCTACACCTTC.

J is TRBJ2-3 and V is TRBV5-5, with TRBD2 identical over 16 bases. Germline V gene data show CDR1 as SGHKS and CDR2 as YYEKEE (reference sequence). The CDR3 has 18 amino acids. J gave up 0 bases and V 4 bases, and 5 bases lay outside the gene matches. The CDR3 nucleotides are TGTGCCAGCAGCCTCGGGACTAGCGGGGGGGCTAGCACAGATACGCAGTATTTT. Translating it yields CASSLGTSGGASTDTQYF.

The rearrangement links TRBV2 to TRBJ1-5; possible D gene TRBD1, 6 bases. Germline CDR1 is SNHLY and CDR2 is FYNNEI. Trimming took off 2 bases at V and 5 bases at J, with 10 bases between the two ends. This CDR3 has 14 residues. The CDR3 here is CASSESTGDQPQHF. For the CDR3, the DNA is TGTGCCAGCAGTGAATCGACAGGCGATCAGCCCCAGCATTTT.

The chain couples TRBV9 to TRBJ2-3, with D perhaps TRBD2 (5 bases). CDR3 length: 14 amino acids. The germline V gene encodes CDR1 SGDLS and CDR2 YYNGEE. V was shortened by 0 bases and J by 6 bases, with 11 bases between the two germline ends. The CDR3, as DNA: TGTGCCAGCAGCGTAGTGGCTAGCTCTGATACGCAGTATTTT. As protein: CASSVVASSDTQYF.

This clone came up a few times. V gene TRBV18 combines with J gene TRBJ2-2; TRBD2 aligns across 8 bases. In germline, CDR1 is KGHSH, CDR2 LQKENI. Losses at the gene ends were 2 bases for V and 1 base for J; bases not matched to a gene: 3. The CDR3 loop spans 16 amino acids. This CDR3 is CASSPFSGVNTGELFF. CDR3 nucleotides: TGTGCCAGCTCACCATTTAGCGGGGTGAACACCGGGGAGCTGTTTTTT.

On this clone: The same CDR3 can be traced to other DNA sequences in this sample. V is TRBV5-4 and J is TRBJ2-5; 8 nucleotides line up with TRBD2. CDR1 is SGHNT, CDR2 YYREEE, per germline (reference sequence). J gave up 2 bases and V 0 bases, and 3 bases lay outside the gene matches. CDR3 length: 15 amino acids. CDR3 sequence reads: CASSLVLAGQETQYF. DNA of the CDR3: TGTGCCAGCAGCTTGGTATTAGCGGGGCAAGAGACCCAGTACTTC.

V gene TRBV20-1 combines with J gene TRBJ2-5, with TRBD2 matching 7 bases. J was trimmed by 2 bases and V by 3 bases; bases with no gene match: 12. The CDR3 has 16 residues. Germline values: CDR1 DFQATT, CDR2 SNEGSKA (reference sequence). The chain's CDR3 is CSASQSDGGWQETQYF. The CDR3 DNA sequence: TGCAGTGCTAGTCAATCCGACGGGGGGTGGCAAGAGACCCAGTACTTC.